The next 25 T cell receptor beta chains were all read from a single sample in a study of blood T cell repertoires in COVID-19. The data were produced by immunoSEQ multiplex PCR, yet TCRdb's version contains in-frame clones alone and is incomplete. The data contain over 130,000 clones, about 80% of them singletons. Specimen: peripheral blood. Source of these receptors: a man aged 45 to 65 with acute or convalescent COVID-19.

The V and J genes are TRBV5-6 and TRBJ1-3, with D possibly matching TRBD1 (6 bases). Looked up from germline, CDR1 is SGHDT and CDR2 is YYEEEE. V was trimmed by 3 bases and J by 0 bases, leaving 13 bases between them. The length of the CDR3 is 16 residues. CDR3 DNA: TGTGCCAGCAGCTCGACGGACAGCCGCTCTGGAAACACCATATATTTT. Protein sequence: CASSSTDSRSGNTIYF.

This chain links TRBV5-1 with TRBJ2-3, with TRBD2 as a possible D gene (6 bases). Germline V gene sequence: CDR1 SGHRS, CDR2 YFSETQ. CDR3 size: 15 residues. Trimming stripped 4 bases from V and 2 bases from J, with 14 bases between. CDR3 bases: TGCGCCAGCAGCGGGCCGGGGGTAAACACAGATACGCAGTATTTT. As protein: CASSGPGVNTDTQYF.

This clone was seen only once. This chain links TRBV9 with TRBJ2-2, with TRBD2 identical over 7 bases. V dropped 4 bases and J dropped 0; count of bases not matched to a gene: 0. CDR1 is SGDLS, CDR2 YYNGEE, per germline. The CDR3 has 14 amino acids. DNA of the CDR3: TGTGCCAGCAGCCGGGGGGCGAACACCGGGGAGCTGTTTTTT. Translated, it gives CASSRGANTGELFF.

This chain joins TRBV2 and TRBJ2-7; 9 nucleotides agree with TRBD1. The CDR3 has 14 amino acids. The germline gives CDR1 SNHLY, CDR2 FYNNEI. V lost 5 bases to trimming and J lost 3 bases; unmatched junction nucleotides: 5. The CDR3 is CASSLGTGYYEQYV. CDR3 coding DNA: TGTGCCAGCAGTCTAGGGACAGGGTACTACGAGCAGTACGTC.

CDR3 DNA sequence: TGTGCCAGCAGCTTAGTGAGCTCCTACAATGAGCAGTTCTTC. It yields the protein CASSLVSSYNEQFF. The genes are TRBV11-1 and TRBJ2-1; D unresolved. Per the germline V gene, CDR1 is SGHAT and CDR2 is FQDESV (reference sequence). This CDR3 is built from 14 residues. Trimming took off 1 base at V and 0 bases at J, with 4 bases between the two ends.

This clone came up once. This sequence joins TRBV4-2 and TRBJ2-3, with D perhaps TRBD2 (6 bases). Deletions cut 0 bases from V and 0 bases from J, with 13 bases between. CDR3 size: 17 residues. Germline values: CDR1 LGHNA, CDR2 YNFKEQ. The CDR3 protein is CASSQEVSGTSTDTQYF. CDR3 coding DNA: TGTGCCAGCAGCCAAGAAGTTTCCGGGACTAGCACAGATACGCAGTATTTT.

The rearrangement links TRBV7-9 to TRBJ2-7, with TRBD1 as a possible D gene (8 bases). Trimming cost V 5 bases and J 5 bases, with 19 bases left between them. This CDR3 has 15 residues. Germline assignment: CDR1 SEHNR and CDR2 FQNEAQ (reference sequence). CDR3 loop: CASSPSGTGGNEQYF. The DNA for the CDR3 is TGTGCCAGCAGCCCAAGCGGGACAGGAGGAAACGAGCAGTACTTC.

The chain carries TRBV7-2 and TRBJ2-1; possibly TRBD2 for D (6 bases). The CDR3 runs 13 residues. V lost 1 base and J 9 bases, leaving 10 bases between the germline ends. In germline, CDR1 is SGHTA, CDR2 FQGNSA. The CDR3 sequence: CASSLGGDSEQFF. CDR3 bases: TGTGCCAGCAGCTTAGGGGGGGATTCTGAGCAGTTCTTC.

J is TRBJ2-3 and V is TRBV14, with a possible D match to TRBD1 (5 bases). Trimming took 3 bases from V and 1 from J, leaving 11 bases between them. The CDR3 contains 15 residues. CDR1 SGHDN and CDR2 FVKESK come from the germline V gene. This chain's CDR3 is CASSHDRWGTDTQYF. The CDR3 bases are TGTGCCAGCAGCCACGACAGATGGGGCACAGATACGCAGTATTTT.

CDR3 coding DNA: TGTGCCAGCAGCTCCCGGACAGGGGTGACTGAAGCTTTCTTT. It translates to CASSSRTGVTEAFF. The gene calls are TRBV5-4 and TRBJ1-1, with TRBD1 matching over 9 bases. The V gene's germline CDR1 is SGHNT and CDR2 YYREEE (reference sequence). The CDR3 is 14 amino acids. After removal of 3 bases from V and 5 bases from J, the junction contained 5 bases not matched to a gene.

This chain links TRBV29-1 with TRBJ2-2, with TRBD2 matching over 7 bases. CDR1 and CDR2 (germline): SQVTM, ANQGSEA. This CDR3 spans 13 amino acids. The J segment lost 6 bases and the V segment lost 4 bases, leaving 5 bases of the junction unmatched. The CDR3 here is CSVGTSAAGELFF. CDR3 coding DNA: TGCAGCGTTGGGACTAGTGCGGCCGGGGAGCTGTTTTTT.

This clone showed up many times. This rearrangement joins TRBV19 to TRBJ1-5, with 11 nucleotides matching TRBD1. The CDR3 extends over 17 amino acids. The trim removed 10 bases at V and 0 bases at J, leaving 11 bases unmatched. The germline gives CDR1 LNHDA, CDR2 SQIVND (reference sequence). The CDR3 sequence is CATQDRGPDYSNQPQHF. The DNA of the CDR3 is TGTGCCACCCAGGACAGGGGGCCTGACTATAGCAATCAGCCCCAGCATTTT.

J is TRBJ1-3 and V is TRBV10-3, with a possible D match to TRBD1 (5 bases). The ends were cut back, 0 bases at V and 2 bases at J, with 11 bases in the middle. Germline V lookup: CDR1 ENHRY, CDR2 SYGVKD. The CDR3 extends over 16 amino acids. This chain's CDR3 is CAISESGRDPGNTIYF. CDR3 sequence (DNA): TGTGCCATCAGTGAGTCTGGGAGGGACCCTGGAAACACCATATATTTT.

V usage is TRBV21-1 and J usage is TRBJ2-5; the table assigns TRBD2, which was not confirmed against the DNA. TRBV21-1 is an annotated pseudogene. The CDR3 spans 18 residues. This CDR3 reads CASSKNPPGQRGRETQYF. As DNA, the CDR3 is TGTGCCAGCAGCAAAAACCCACCTGGCCAGCGGGGGAGAGAGACCCAGTACTTC.

The CDR3 DNA reads TGCGCCAGCAGTCAATCGGGCAGGGAAGGAGAAAAACTGTTTTTT. Translation gives CASSQSGREGEKLFF. The chain links TRBV23-1 to TRBJ1-4, with D maybe TRBD1 (5 bases). TRBV23-1 is placed among ORFs of uncertain function. Between the trimmed V and J ends, which lost 0 bases and 8 bases, there was a span of 13 bases. The CDR3 is 15 amino acids.

The CDR3 is CASSIGAGRVFSVQPQHF. The CDR3 DNA reads as TGTGCCAGTAGTATAGGGGCAGGGAGGGTTTTTAGCGTTCAGCCCCAGCATTTT. The J gene is TRBJ1-5, the V gene TRBV19, with a weak D call TRBD1 (5 bases). CDR1 and CDR2 (germline): LNHDA, SQIVND (reference sequence). Deletions cut 1 base from V and 6 bases from J, with 22 bases between. CDR3 length: 18 residues.

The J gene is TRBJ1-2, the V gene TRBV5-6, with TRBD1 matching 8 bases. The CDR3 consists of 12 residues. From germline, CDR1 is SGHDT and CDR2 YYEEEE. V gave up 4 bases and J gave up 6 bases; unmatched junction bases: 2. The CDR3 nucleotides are TGTGCCAGCAGCACGGACAGGGATGGCTACACCTTC. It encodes CASSTDRDGYTF. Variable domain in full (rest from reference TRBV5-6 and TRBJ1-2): DAGVTQSPTHLIKTRGQQVTLRCSPKSGHDTVSWYQQALGQGPQFIFQYYEEEERQRGNFPDRFSGHQFPNYSSELNVNALLLGDSALYLCASSTDRDGYTFGSGTRLTVV.

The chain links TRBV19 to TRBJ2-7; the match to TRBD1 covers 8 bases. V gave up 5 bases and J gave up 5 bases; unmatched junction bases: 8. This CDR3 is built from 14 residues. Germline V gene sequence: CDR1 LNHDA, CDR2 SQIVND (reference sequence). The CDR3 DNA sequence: TGTGCCAGTAGTGACCGGACAGGGAAGGACGAGCAGTACGTC. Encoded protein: CASSDRTGKDEQYV.

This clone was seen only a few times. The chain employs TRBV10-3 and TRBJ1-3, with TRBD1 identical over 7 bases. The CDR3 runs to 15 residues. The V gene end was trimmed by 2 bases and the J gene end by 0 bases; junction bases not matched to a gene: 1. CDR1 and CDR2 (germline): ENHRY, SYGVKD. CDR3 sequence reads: CAISEGDSSGNTIYF. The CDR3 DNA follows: TGTGCCATCAGTGAGGGGGACAGCTCTGGAAACACCATATATTTT.

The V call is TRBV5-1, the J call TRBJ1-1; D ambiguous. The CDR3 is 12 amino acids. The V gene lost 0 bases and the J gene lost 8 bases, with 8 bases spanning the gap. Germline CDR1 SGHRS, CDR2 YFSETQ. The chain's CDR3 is CASSLGLGEAFF. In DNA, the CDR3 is TGCGCCAGCAGCTTGGGTCTCGGGGAAGCTTTCTTT.

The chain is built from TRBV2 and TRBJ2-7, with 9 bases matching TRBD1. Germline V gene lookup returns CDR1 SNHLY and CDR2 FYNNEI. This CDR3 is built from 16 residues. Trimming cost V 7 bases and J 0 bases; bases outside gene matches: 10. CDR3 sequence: CASTWDRVLSSYEQYV. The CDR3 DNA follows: TGTGCCAGCACCTGGGACAGGGTGCTGAGCTCCTACGAGCAGTACGTC.

DNA for the CDR3: TGTGCCAGCAGCCCCCCGGGAGGCATACTTCACTTT. This translates into CASSPPGGILHF. The chain carries TRBV6-5 and TRBJ1-6, with D uncertain. The germline CDR1 and CDR2 sequences are MNHEY and SVGAGI. Trimming shortened V by 6 bases and J by 19 bases, and 19 bases separated the two germline ends. This CDR3 spans 12 amino acids.

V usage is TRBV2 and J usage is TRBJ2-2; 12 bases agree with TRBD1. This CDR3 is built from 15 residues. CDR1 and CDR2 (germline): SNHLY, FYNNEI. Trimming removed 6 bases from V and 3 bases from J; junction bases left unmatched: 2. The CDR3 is CASRGQGADTGELFF. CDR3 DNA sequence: TGTGCCAGCAGGGGACAGGGGGCCGACACCGGGGAGCTGTTTTTT. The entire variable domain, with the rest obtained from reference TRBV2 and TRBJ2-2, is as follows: EPEVTQTPSHQVTQMGQEVILRCVPISNHLYFYWYRQILGQKVEFLVSFYNNEISEKSEIFDDQFSVERPDGSNFTLKIRSTKLEDSAMYFCASRGQGADTGELFFGEGSRLTVL.

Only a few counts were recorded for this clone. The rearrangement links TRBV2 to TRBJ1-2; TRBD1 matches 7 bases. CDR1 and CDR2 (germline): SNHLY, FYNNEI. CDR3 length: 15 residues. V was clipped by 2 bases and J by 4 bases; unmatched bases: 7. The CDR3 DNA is TGTGCCAGCAGTGAACAGGCGACAGGGATCTATGGCTACACCTTC. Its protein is CASSEQATGIYGYTF.

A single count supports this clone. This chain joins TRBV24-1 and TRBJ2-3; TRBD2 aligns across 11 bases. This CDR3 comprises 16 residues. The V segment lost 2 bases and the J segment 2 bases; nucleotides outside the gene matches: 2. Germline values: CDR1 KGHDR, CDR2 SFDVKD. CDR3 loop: CATSDSLAGATDTQYF. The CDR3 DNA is TGTGCCACCAGTGATTCACTAGCGGGGGCCACAGATACGCAGTATTTT.